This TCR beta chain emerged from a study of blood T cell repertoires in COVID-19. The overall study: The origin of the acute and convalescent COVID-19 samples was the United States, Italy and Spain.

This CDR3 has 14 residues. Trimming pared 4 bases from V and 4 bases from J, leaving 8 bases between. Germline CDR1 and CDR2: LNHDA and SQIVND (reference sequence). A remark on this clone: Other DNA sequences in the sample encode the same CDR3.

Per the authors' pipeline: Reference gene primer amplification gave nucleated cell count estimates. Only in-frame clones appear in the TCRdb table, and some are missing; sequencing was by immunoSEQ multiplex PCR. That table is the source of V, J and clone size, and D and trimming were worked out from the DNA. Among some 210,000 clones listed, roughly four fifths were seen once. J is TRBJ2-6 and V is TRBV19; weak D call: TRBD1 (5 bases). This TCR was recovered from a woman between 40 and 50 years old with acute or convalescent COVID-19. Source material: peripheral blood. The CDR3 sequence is CASSTGFGANVLTF. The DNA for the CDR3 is TGTGCCAGTAGTACAGGGTTCGGGGCCAACGTCCTGACTTTC.